This TCR beta chain was observed in a study of cytomegalovirus exposure and HLA in healthy donors. Primers included in the PCR were 60 Vbeta and 13 Jbeta primers. TCRdb's table, derived via immunoSEQ multiplex PCR, lists solely in-frame clones and lacks some. The sample records some 130,000 clones, approximately 80% being singletons. The source material was PBMCs. The source is a female donor in good health and CMV-seronegative.

The CDR3 loop reads CASSLGGQGPLFVQYF. CDR3 nucleotide sequence: TGTGCCAGCAGCTTAGGGGGACAGGGGCCGCTCTTTGTTCAGTACTTC. The chain links TRBV7-9 to TRBJ2-4; 10 bases fit TRBD1. Looked up from germline, CDR1 is SEHNR and CDR2 is FQNEAQ (reference sequence). Trimming removed 1 base from V and 11 bases from J; junction bases left unmatched: 11. The CDR3 length is 16 residues.